This TCR beta chain was recorded in a study of T cell repertoires in ileal Crohn's disease. Data came from immunoSEQ multiplex PCR; TCRdb stores just in-frame clones and leaves some out. The sample lists 12,000 or so clones; 82% were seen once. The ends were cut back, 6 bases at V and 2 bases at J, with 8 bases in the middle. The CDR3 sequence is 13 residues long. Germline assignment: CDR1 LNHNV and CDR2 YYDKDF (reference sequence). Time point meaning: neoterminal ileum biopsy at postoperative endoscopy, about 6 months after surgery. J is TRBJ2-1 and V is TRBV15; a weak D match, TRBD2 (6 bases). This TCR came from an adult with Crohn's disease. Sequenced sample: ileal tissue. The CDR3 protein is CATSIAAYNEQFF. The CDR3 coding sequence is TGTGCCACCAGTATAGCGGCCTACAATGAGCAGTTCTTC.